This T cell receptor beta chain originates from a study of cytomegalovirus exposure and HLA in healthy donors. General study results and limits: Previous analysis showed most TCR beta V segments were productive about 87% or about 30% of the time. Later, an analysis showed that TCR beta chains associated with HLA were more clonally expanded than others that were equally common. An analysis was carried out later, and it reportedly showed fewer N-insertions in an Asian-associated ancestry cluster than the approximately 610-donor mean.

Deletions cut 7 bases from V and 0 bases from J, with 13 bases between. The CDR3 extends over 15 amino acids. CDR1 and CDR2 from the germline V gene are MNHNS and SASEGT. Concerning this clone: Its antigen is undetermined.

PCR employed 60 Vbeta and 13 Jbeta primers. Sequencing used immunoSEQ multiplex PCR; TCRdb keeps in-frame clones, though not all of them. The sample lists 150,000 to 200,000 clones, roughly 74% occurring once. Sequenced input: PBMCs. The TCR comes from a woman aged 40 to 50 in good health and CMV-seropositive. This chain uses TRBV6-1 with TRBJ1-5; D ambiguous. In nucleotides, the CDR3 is TGTGCCAGCACTTCCGACATCAGTAGCAATCAGCCCCAGCATTTT. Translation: CASTSDISSNQPQHF.